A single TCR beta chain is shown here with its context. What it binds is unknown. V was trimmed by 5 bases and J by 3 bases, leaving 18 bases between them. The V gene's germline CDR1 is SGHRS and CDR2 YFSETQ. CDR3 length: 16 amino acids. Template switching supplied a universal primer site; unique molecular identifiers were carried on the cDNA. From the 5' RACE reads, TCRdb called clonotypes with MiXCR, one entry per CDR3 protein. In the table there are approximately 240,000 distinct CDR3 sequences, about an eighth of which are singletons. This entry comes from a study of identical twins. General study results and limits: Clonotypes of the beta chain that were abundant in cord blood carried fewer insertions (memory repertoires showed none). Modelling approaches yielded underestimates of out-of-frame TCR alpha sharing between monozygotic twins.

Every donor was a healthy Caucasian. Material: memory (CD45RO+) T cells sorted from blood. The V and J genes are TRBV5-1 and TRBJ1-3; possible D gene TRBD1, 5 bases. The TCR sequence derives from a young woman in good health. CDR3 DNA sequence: TGCGCCAGCAGGCCGAACTCAGGGTCATTTGGAAACACCATATATTTT. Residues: CASRPNSGSFGNTIYF.